The 26 T cell receptor beta chains in this list originate from one sample, sequenced in a study of T cell responses to AZD1222 COVID-19 vaccine. Assay used: immunoSEQ multiplex PCR; TCRdb lists only in-frame clones, some missing. Among fewer than 130,000 clones listed, under 95% were seen once. The sequences come from peripheral blood, collected on day 0 of AZD1222 vaccination. The receptor source for this set is an adult in good health.

The chain carries TRBV23-1 and TRBJ2-3; 7 positions match TRBD1. TRBV23-1 is labeled an ORF, and its function is uncertain. Germline trimming cut 0 bases from V and 8 bases from J; bases unmatched to any gene: 5. The CDR3 sequence is 14 residues long. The CDR3 nucleotides read TGCGCCAGCAGTCAATCAGACAGGGCAGCTACGCAGTATTTT. Encoded protein: CASSQSDRAATQYF.

The chain is built from TRBV6-2 or TRBV6-3 and TRBJ1-2; 7 bases map to TRBD1. The CDR3 runs to 14 residues. The V gene end was trimmed by 2 bases and the J gene end by 3 bases; junction bases not matched to a gene: 3. Germline V gives CDR1 MNHEY, CDR2 SVGEGT. The CDR3 protein is CASSYRGLDYGYTF. The CDR3 DNA reads as TGTGCCAGCAGTTACAGGGGGCTCGACTATGGCTACACCTTC.

V and J are TRBV11-2 and TRBJ1-2, with D possibly TRBD1 on 5 matching bases. This CDR3 comprises 15 residues. V lost 3 bases, J lost 2 bases, and 13 bases lay in between. Germline CDR1 and CDR2: SGHAT and FQNNGV. The CDR3 reads CASSLDRGLNYGYTF. The CDR3 DNA sequence: TGTGCCAGCAGCTTGGACCGGGGACTAAACTATGGCTACACCTTC.

The rearrangement links TRBV19 to TRBJ2-6; 12 positions match TRBD1. Trimming cost V 6 bases and J 2 bases; bases outside gene matches: 5. Looked up from germline, CDR1 is LNHDA and CDR2 is SQIVND (reference sequence). The CDR3 loop spans 17 amino acids. The CDR3 sequence is CASRWGQGAPGANVLTF. CDR3 coding DNA: TGTGCCAGTAGGTGGGGACAGGGGGCGCCTGGGGCCAACGTCCTGACTTTC.

This clone was observed once. The chain couples TRBV9 to TRBJ1-3; D is ambiguous. The length of the CDR3 is 16 residues. V was cut by 8 bases and J by 0 bases, with 18 bases left in between. Per germline, CDR1 SGDLS and CDR2 YYNGEE. In DNA, the CDR3 is TGTGCCAGAAACCCCCGCCCGCAGTACTCTGGAAACACCATATATTTT. It specifies CARNPRPQYSGNTIYF.

The chain joins TRBV21-1 to TRBJ1-3. TRBV21-1 is given as a pseudogene. The CDR3 loop spans 11 amino acids. CDR3 bases: TGTGCCAGCAGCGACGGCAGTCGGCGGGGCTTT. As protein: CASSDGSRRGF.

The chain uses TRBV5-1 and TRBJ2-1; tentative D call: TRBD2 (6 bases). Germline assignment: CDR1 SGHRS and CDR2 YFSETQ. This CDR3 is built from 16 residues. The ends were cut back, 0 bases at V and 1 base at J, with 11 bases in the middle. Written as DNA, the CDR3 is TGCGCCAGCAGCTTGGAGTCCGGGGGATCCTACAATGAGCAGTTCTTC. This codes for CASSLESGGSYNEQFF.

The chain links TRBV6-6 to TRBJ2-1, with 14 bases that match TRBD2. CDR1 is MNHNY, CDR2 SVGAGI, per germline (reference sequence). This CDR3 contains 16 residues. J lost 6 bases, V lost 5 bases, and 6 bases had no gene match. The CDR3 DNA reads TGTGCCAGCAGTCTATCGACTAGCGGGGGGGGCAATGAGCAGTTCTTC. The encoded protein is CASSLSTSGGGNEQFF.

The table lists this clone with a count of one. The chain carries TRBV5-1 and TRBJ2-3; 12 bases match TRBD2. J gave up 4 bases and V 0 bases, and 3 bases lay outside the gene matches. Germline CDR1 and CDR2: SGHRS and YFSETQ. The CDR3 is 16 residues long. CDR3 loop: CASSLASSGGADTQYF. The CDR3 DNA follows: TGCGCCAGCAGCTTGGCATCTAGCGGGGGGGCAGATACGCAGTATTTT.

V and J are TRBV10-2 and TRBJ2-3; 7 bases are a match to TRBD2. Looked up from germline, CDR1 is WSHSY and CDR2 is SAAADI. The CDR3 covers 13 residues. The V and J ends lost 2 bases and 6 bases, in that order; junction bases with no gene match: 2. The CDR3: CASSEAGDDTQYF. The CDR3 DNA reads TGCGCCAGCAGTGAGGCGGGGGACGATACGCAGTATTTT.

This clone was found once. The chain couples TRBV21-1 to TRBJ2-7; the table assigns TRBD2, which was not confirmed against the DNA. TRBV21-1 corresponds to a pseudogene. The CDR3 contains 16 residues. CDR3 residues: CASSPSGRGSSYEQYF. CDR3 sequence (DNA): TGTGCCAGCAGCCCAAGTGGGAGGGGTAGCTCCTACGAGCAGTACTTC.

The V and J genes are TRBV27 and TRBJ1-2; no firm D call. Germline assignment: CDR1 MNHEY and CDR2 SMNVEV (reference sequence). This CDR3 spans 14 amino acids. The ends were cut back, 3 bases at V and 2 bases at J, with 10 bases in the middle. The CDR3 region has the DNA TGTGCCAGCAGTTTCCTCACTCCGAACTATGGCTACACCTTC. Translating it yields CASSFLTPNYGYTF.

This rearrangement joins TRBV30 to TRBJ1-6; a possible D gene is TRBD1 (5 bases). Germline V lookup: CDR1 GTSNPN, CDR2 SVGIG (reference sequence). The V and J ends lost 1 base and 2 bases respectively, with 9 bases between them. This CDR3 comprises 15 residues. CDR3 DNA sequence: TGTGCCTGGAGTGACCAGGGCCCCTATAATTCACCCCTCCACTTT. Translated: CAWSDQGPYNSPLHF.

V usage is TRBV20-1 and J usage is TRBJ1-2, with D perhaps TRBD1 (5 bases). This CDR3 region has 11 residues. V lost 6 bases and J lost 10, with 15 bases in between. CDR1 and CDR2 (germline): DFQATT, SNEGSKA (reference sequence). In nucleotides, the CDR3 is TGCAGTGCCCAGGACCAGGGCGTCTACACCTTC. Its translation: CSAQDQGVYTF.

The chain recombines TRBV28 with TRBJ2-7; D ambiguous. CDR1 MDHEN and CDR2 SYDVKM come from the germline V gene. CDR3 length: 11 residues. V lost 4 bases to trimming and J lost 3 bases, with 4 bases between them. CDR3 sequence reads: CASSSSYEQYF. The CDR3 DNA is TGTGCCAGCAGTTCGAGCTACGAGCAGTACTTC.

The chain couples TRBV4-1 to TRBJ2-3; D might be TRBD2 (7 bases). In germline, CDR1 is MGHRA, CDR2 YSYEKL. Trimming took 1 base from V and 2 from J, leaving 19 bases between them. This CDR3 has 18 residues. This CDR3 is CASSQGVLTGGPTDTQYF. The CDR3 bases are TGCGCCAGCAGCCAAGGGGTTCTGACGGGGGGCCCCACAGATACGCAGTATTTT.

The J gene is TRBJ2-7, the V gene TRBV28; 11 positions agree with TRBD1. Germline assignment: CDR1 MDHEN and CDR2 SYDVKM. Trimming at V came to 5 bases and at J to 2 bases, leaving 5 bases not matched to a gene. The CDR3 has 15 amino acids. Written as DNA, the CDR3 is TGTGCCAGCAGTCCCCGGACAGGGGGCGCCTACGAGCAGTACTTC. Translating it yields CASSPRTGGAYEQYF.

The rearrangement links TRBV30 to TRBJ1-5; TRBD1 aligns across 9 bases. Germline trimming cut 2 bases from V and 6 bases from J; bases unmatched to any gene: 2. The CDR3 spans 13 residues. Germline V gene data show CDR1 as GTSNPN and CDR2 as SVGIG (reference sequence). CDR3: CAWSRQGGQPQHF. CDR3 DNA: TGTGCCTGGAGTCGACAGGGGGGTCAGCCCCAGCATTTT.

V and J are TRBV9 and TRBJ2-1, with 16 bases identical to TRBD2. Trimming took 4 bases from V and 8 from J; bases not matched to a gene: 12. CDR1 and CDR2 from the germline V gene are SGDLS and YYNGEE. CDR3 size: 18 residues. In DNA form, the CDR3 reads TGTGCCAGCAGCCCACCGGGACTAGCGGGGGGGCCGCCGGATGAGCAGTTCTTC. This encodes CASSPPGLAGGPPDEQFF.

This chain connects TRBV28 to TRBJ2-7; possibly TRBD2 for D (5 bases). The V gene lost 5 bases and the J gene lost 4 bases, with 18 bases spanning the gap. CDR3 length: 15 residues. The V gene's germline CDR1 is MDHEN and CDR2 SYDVKM. CDR3 sequence reads: CASSPGGSLRYEQYF. CDR3 sequence (DNA): TGTGCCAGCAGTCCCGGCGGGTCCCTTCGGTACGAGCAGTACTTC. Together with reference TRBV28 and TRBJ2-7, the CDR3 gives the full variable domain: DVKVTQSSRYLVKRTGEKVFLECVQDMDHENMFWYRQDPGLGLRLIYFSYDVKMKEKGDIPEGYSVSREKKERFSLILESASTNQTSMYLCASSPGGSLRYEQYFGPGTRLTVT.

The V and J genes are TRBV7-2 and TRBJ1-2; TRBD1 matches 7 bases. Germline trimming cut 3 bases from V and 8 bases from J; bases unmatched to any gene: 6. Per the germline V gene, CDR1 is SGHTA and CDR2 is FQGNSA. The CDR3 totals 13 residues. CDR3 region: CASSLDRLAGYTF. For the CDR3, the DNA is TGTGCCAGCAGCTTGGACAGGCTAGCCGGCTACACCTTC.

This clone was counted only a few times. The chain has TRBV28 and TRBJ1-6, with D possibly TRBD1 on 5 matching bases. The V end lost 7 bases, the J end lost 10 bases, and 17 bases lay between the germline ends. Germline CDR1 is MDHEN and CDR2 is SYDVKM. The length of the CDR3 is 14 residues. CDR3 in amino acids: CASTLMGGGSPLHF. In DNA, the CDR3 is TGTGCCAGCACCCTAATGGGGGGTGGGTCACCCCTCCACTTT.

V gene TRBV6-5 combines with J gene TRBJ2-2, with TRBD2 matching 8 bases. The CDR3 is made up of 13 amino acids. From germline, CDR1 is MNHEY and CDR2 SVGAGI. After removal of 7 bases from V and 6 bases from J, the junction contained 4 bases not matched to a gene. Here the CDR3 DNA reads TGTGCCAGCAACGGGGGGGCCCCCGGGGAGCTGTTTTTT. As protein: CASNGGAPGELFF.

This chain uses TRBV28 with TRBJ2-5, with D possibly TRBD1 on 5 matching bases. The CDR3 consists of 11 residues. The germline V gene encodes CDR1 MDHEN and CDR2 SYDVKM. Trimming removed 10 bases from V and 3 bases from J, with 9 bases in between. DNA for the CDR3: TGTGCCACCAAGGGGAAAGAGACCCAGTACTTC. Protein product: CATKGKETQYF.

The rearrangement uses TRBV11-3 and TRBJ2-1, with a tentative D call TRBD1 (6 bases). Trimming took 5 bases from V and 6 from J, leaving 14 bases between them. Looked up from germline, CDR1 is SGHNT and CDR2 is YENEEA. The CDR3 loop spans 14 amino acids. CDR3 amino acids: CASSGFRGSNEQFF. CDR3 in DNA: TGTGCCAGCAGCGGGTTCAGGGGATCCAATGAGCAGTTCTTC.

The chain couples TRBV5-1 to TRBJ2-5; D not resolved. CDR1 and CDR2 (germline): SGHRS, YFSETQ. The CDR3 totals 12 residues. The V and J ends lost 3 bases and 7 bases respectively, with 10 bases between them. This chain's CDR3 is CASSSDLRTQYF. The CDR3 DNA follows: TGCGCCAGCAGCTCGGACCTCCGGACCCAGTACTTC.